The rows below give T cell receptor beta chains drawn from one sample of a study of control samples from healthy donors and cancer patients. Libraries were prepared by immunoSEQ multiplex PCR; TCRdb keeps only in-frame clonotypes and omits some of them. The table lists approximately 26,000 clones, roughly 91% of them singletons. Sequenced: PBMCs. The receptors were sampled from a man between 50 and 59 years old with lung cancer. CDR3s include the opening cysteine and the closing phenylalanine or tryptophan. Fields, in order: J gene, D gene, clone size, V gene, CDR3 protein, CDR3 DNA. A D gene is named only where the DNA matches it firmly. The size field is filled for only some rows; it gives once, few, many or a size class.

TRBJ2-2	NA	NA	TRBV28	CASSLPLSGGAGELFF	TGTGCCAGCAGTTTACCTCTTTCCGGGGGTGCCGGGGAGCTGTTTTTT
TRBJ2-6	TRBD1	few	TRBV5-1	CASSRALTGGSGANVLTF	TGCGCCAGCAGCAGAGCTTTGACAGGGGGCTCTGGGGCCAACGTCCTGACTTTC
TRBJ1-1	NA	NA	TRBV6-1	CASSGAWAEGLNTEAFF	TGTGCCAGCAGTGGGGCGTGGGCGGAGGGGTTGAACACTGAAGCTTTCTTT
TRBJ1-2	NA	NA	TRBV5-5	CASSSPPTGHYGYTF	TGTGCCAGCAGCTCCCCCCCGACGGGACACTATGGCTACACCTTC
TRBJ2-2	NA	NA	TRBV19	CASSKTNTGELFF	TGTGCCAGTAGTAAAACGAACACCGGGGAGCTGTTTTTT
TRBJ1-2	NA	few	TRBV7-2	CASSLGAATNYGYTF	TGTGCCAGCAGCTTAGGGGCAGCCACTAACTATGGCTACACCTTC
TRBJ1-6	NA	NA	TRBV4-3	CASSQDQGWNSPLHF	TGCGCCAGCAGCCAAGATCAGGGATGGAATTCACCCCTCCACTTT
TRBJ2-7	NA	NA	TRBV10-3	CAISVRDDYEQYF	TGTGCCATCAGTGTCCGGGACGACTACGAGCAGTACTTC
TRBJ2-1	NA	few	TRBV7-2	CASTRGAADNEQFF	TGTGCCAGCACCCGGGGGGCGGCCGACAATGAGCAGTTCTTC
TRBJ1-6	NA	NA	TRBV10-3	CAISGTRVGSPLHF	TGTGCCATCAGCGGGACCCGGGTTGGTTCACCCCTCCACTTT
TRBJ2-3	NA	NA	TRBV6-6	CASRSRDADTQYF	TGTGCCAGCAGATCCAGGGACGCAGATACGCAGTATTTT
TRBJ1-2	NA	NA	TRBV28	CASSLAENYGYTF	TGTGCCAGCAGTTTAGCGGAGAACTATGGCTACACCTTC
TRBJ2-1	NA	once	TRBV5-8	CASGDINISSYNEQFF	TGTGCCAGCGGCGACATTAATATTAGCTCCTACAATGAGCAGTTCTTC
TRBJ1-2	NA	NA	TRBV25-1	CASTDRQGFSGYTF	TGTGCCAGCACCGATCGCCAGGGATTCTCTGGCTACACCTTC
TRBJ2-3	NA	NA	TRBV5-1	CASSLAGLTFTDTQYF	TGCGCCAGCAGCTTGGCCGGCCTCACTTTCACAGATACGCAGTATTTT
TRBJ1-1	NA	NA	TRBV10-3	CAISGGENTEAFF	TGTGCCATCAGTGGCGGAGAGAACACTGAAGCTTTCTTT
TRBJ2-7	NA	NA	TRBV4-3	CASSQVAGQTGIYEQYF	TGCGCCAGCAGCCAAGTCGCGGGGCAAACAGGAATCTACGAGCAGTACTTC
TRBJ2-1	NA	NA	TRBV28	CASSLGQGEQFF	TGTGCCAGCAGTTTAGGCCAGGGTGAGCAGTTCTTC
TRBJ1-4	NA	once	TRBV28	CASSSPGTAWREKLFF	TGTGCCAGCAGCAGCCCCGGGACGGCCTGGAGGGAAAAACTGTTTTTT
TRBJ1-4	NA	once	TRBV6-6	CASSYGRTGEKLFF	TGTGCCAGCAGTTACGGACGGACGGGGGAAAAACTGTTTTTT
TRBJ2-2	NA	NA	TRBV2	CASRSDIDTGELFF	TGTGCCAGCAGATCGGACATAGACACCGGGGAGCTGTTTTTT
TRBJ2-3	NA	NA	TRBV4-1	CASSQGQPSTDTQYF	TGCGCCAGCAGCCAAGGACAGCCTTCCACAGATACGCAGTATTTT
TRBJ2-2	NA	NA	TRBV5-1	CASSLTGEAAGELFF	TGCGCCAGCAGCTTGACAGGGGAGGCAGCCGGGGAGCTGTTTTTT
TRBJ1-5	NA	NA	TRBV6-6	CASSYGTSYSQHF	TGTGCCAGCAGTTATGGGACGTCTTATTCCCAGCATTTT
TRBJ2-3	TRBD2	NA	TRBV7-8	CASSGGLTSFDTQYF	TGTGCCAGCAGCGGGGGACTAACTAGCTTCGATACGCAGTATTTT
TRBJ1-6	TRBD1	NA	TRBV28	CASSEGQKTSPLHF	TGTGCCAGCAGCGAGGGACAGAAGACGTCACCCCTCCACTTT
TRBJ1-5	TRBD1	NA	TRBV24-1	CATSDSGTGNQPQHF	TGTGCCACCAGTGATTCAGGGACAGGCAATCAGCCCCAGCATTTT
TRBJ1-6	TRBD1	NA	TRBV6-5	CASSYTTGDSPLHF	TGTGCCAGCAGTTATACGACAGGGGATTCACCCCTCCACTTT
TRBJ1-2	NA	NA	TRBV7-2	CASSSDIYGYTF	TGTGCCAGCAGCTCCGATATCTATGGCTACACCTTC
TRBJ2-7	TRBD2	NA	TRBV5-1	CASSVAGEYEQYF	TGCGCCAGCAGCGTAGCGGGGGAGTACGAGCAGTACTTC
TRBJ1-4	TRBD1	once	TRBV7-2	CASSGGQFNEKLFF	TGTGCCAGCAGTGGGGGACAGTTTAATGAAAAACTGTTTTTT
TRBJ2-3	NA	once	TRBV5-1	CASSGDDLYTQYF	TGCGCCAGCAGCGGGGACGACCTTTATACGCAGTATTTT
TRBJ1-5	NA	NA	TRBV7-9	CASSLAGVANQPQHF	TGTGCCAGCAGCTTAGCCGGAGTGGCGAATCAGCCCCAGCATTTT
TRBJ1-3	TRBD1	NA	TRBV6-5	CASSYSPTGNGNTIYF	TGTGCCAGCAGTTACTCCCCGACAGGGAATGGAAACACCATATATTTT
TRBJ2-5	TRBD1	NA	TRBV18	CASSSLPGTGIQETQYF	TGTGCCAGCTCATCGCTACCGGGGACAGGGATCCAAGAGACCCAGTACTTC
TRBJ2-5	TRBD2	once	TRBV10-1	CASGPGTSGGALETQYF	TGCGCCAGCGGCCCCGGGACTAGCGGGGGGGCCTTGGAGACCCAGTACTTC
TRBJ1-4	NA	NA	TRBV10-3	CAISESGGQNEKLFF	TGTGCCATCAGTGAGTCGGGGGGTCAAAATGAAAAACTGTTTTTT
TRBJ2-2	NA	few	TRBV6-6	CASSPTRGSTGELFF	TGTGCCAGCAGTCCCACGCGGGGAAGCACCGGGGAGCTGTTTTTT
TRBJ2-5	TRBD1	NA	TRBV7-3	CASSQQGISGETQYF	TGTGCCAGCAGCCAACAGGGGATTAGTGGGGAGACCCAGTACTTC
TRBJ2-3	TRBD2	NA	TRBV7-3	CASSIAGGTDTQYF	TGTGCCAGCAGTATAGCGGGGGGCACAGATACGCAGTATTTT
TRBJ2-3	NA	few	TRBV27	CASSLGDTQYF	TGTGCCAGCAGTTTAGGGGATACGCAGTATTTT
TRBJ2-5	NA	NA	TRBV18	CASSPLIGGEETQYF	TGTGCCAGCTCACCATTGATCGGGGGCGAAGAGACCCAGTACTTC
TRBJ2-1	TRBD2	NA	TRBV5-1	CASSLGGGAYNEQFF	TGCGCCAGCAGCTTGGGCGGGGGGGCCTACAATGAGCAGTTCTTC
TRBJ2-1	NA	NA	TRBV5-1	CASSLAGTYNEQFF	TGCGCCAGCAGCTTGGCCGGGACTTACAATGAGCAGTTCTTC
TRBJ1-3	NA	NA	TRBV7-9	CASSTGGNTIYF	TGTGCCAGCAGCACAGGTGGAAACACCATATATTTT